This T cell receptor beta chain was captured by sequencing in a study of T cells after yellow fever vaccination. For the study at large: Fractions with few cells were prepared using SMART-Seq v4 Ultra Low Input.

Trimming cost V 1 base and J 2 bases, with 12 bases left between them. The CDR3 runs 16 residues. Germline V lookup: CDR1 SGHTA, CDR2 FQGNSA. Study-level results: Abundant contaminating clonotypes from the bulk population could appear in FACS-sorted repertoires. The booster response re-showed most primary clones: 96% CD4, around 87% CD8.

This clonotype occurred many times. Its antigen is unidentified. For TCR, cDNA came from 5'RACE template switching, which added a universal primer site and UMIs. TCRdb independently ran MiXCR on the 5' RACE reads; one entry per CDR3 protein. This table has 120,000 or so distinct CDR3 sequences, around 7.2% appearing once. The chain uses TRBV7-2 and TRBJ1-3, with a weak D call TRBD1 (5 bases). This material consisted of CD4+ T cells sorted from PBMCs, taken about 41 days after the first yellow fever vaccination. This receptor was obtained from a man aged 18 to 30 who received the YFV17D yellow fever vaccine. In DNA, the CDR3 is TGTGCCAGCAGCTTAGGGGGCGGAAGGGCTGGAAACACCATATATTTT. This translates into CASSLGGGRAGNTIYF.